A single sample gave rise to the 10 T cell receptor beta chains below, sequenced in a study of blood T cell repertoires in COVID-19. Profiled with immunoSEQ multiplex PCR; TCRdb holds only in-frame clones, not every one. The sample has some 270,000 clones; about 88% are singletons. The sample consisted of PBMCs or T cells enriched from blood (not recorded which). The origin of the receptors is a woman aged 50 to 60 who had been exposed to COVID-19.

The gene calls are TRBV5-1 and TRBJ2-4; TRBD1 matches 7 bases. Germline V gene lookup returns CDR1 SGHRS and CDR2 YFSETQ. V was clipped by 4 bases and J by 7 bases; unmatched bases: 11. There are 15 residues in the CDR3. Here the CDR3 DNA reads TGCGCCAGCAGCGCCCGACAGGGATTCTTTAACATTCAGTACTTC. This encodes CASSARQGFFNIQYF.

This sequence joins TRBV29-1 and TRBJ1-2; a possible D gene is TRBD1 (6 bases). Germline V gene lookup returns CDR1 SQVTM and CDR2 ANQGSEA. V was pared by 7 bases and J by 6 bases, with 18 bases between. The CDR3 consists of 13 residues. CDR3 region: CSAKYRDLDGYTF. The CDR3 DNA reads TGCAGCGCGAAGTACAGGGATCTTGATGGCTACACCTTC.

V gene TRBV11-2 combines with J gene TRBJ1-2; 7 nucleotides match TRBD1. The germline V gene has CDR1 SGHAT and CDR2 FQNNGV. V dropped 8 bases and J dropped 4; count of bases not matched to a gene: 4. The CDR3 has 12 residues. CDR3 loop: CASDRAGYGYTF. For the CDR3, the DNA is TGTGCCAGCGACAGGGCAGGCTATGGCTACACCTTC.

CDR3 in amino acids: CASSNGQGYEKLFF. The DNA of the CDR3 is TGTGCCAGCAGTAACGGACAGGGGTATGAAAAACTGTTTTTT. The chain is built from TRBV6-5 and TRBJ1-4, with 9 bases identical to TRBD1. Germline CDR1 MNHEY, CDR2 SVGAGI. The V gene end was trimmed by 5 bases and the J gene end by 6 bases; junction bases not matched to a gene: 4. The length of the CDR3 is 14 residues.

The genes are TRBV4-3 and TRBJ2-7; TRBD2 aligns across 8 bases. Germline-derived CDR1 and CDR2 are LGHNA and YSLEER. The CDR3 totals 17 residues. Germline trimming cut 1 base from V and 5 bases from J; bases unmatched to any gene: 13. CDR3 sequence (DNA): TGCGCCAGCAGCCAAGTTTGGGGGTCGACTAGCGATAACGAGCAGTACTTC. Its protein is CASSQVWGSTSDNEQYF.

The rearrangement joins TRBV19 to TRBJ2-5; TRBD1 matches at 8 bases. Germline CDR1 and CDR2: LNHDA and SQIVND (reference sequence). This CDR3 spans 17 amino acids. J lost 5 bases, V lost 3 bases, and 14 bases had no gene match. The CDR3 coding sequence is TGTGCCAGTAGTATCTCGGCGCAGGGGGCTTTAGGGGAGACCCAGTACTTC. This sequence encodes CASSISAQGALGETQYF.

The chain combines TRBV5-1 with TRBJ2-2; 9 bases agree with TRBD2. CDR1 and CDR2 from the germline V gene are SGHRS and YFSETQ. The CDR3 length is 17 residues. Germline trimming cut 0 bases from V and 7 bases from J; bases unmatched to any gene: 10. The CDR3 protein is CASSLAAGGIDGGELFF. CDR3 bases: TGCGCCAGCAGCTTGGCAGCGGGGGGCATCGACGGCGGGGAGCTGTTTTTT.

The gene calls are TRBV7-2 and TRBJ2-5; 16 bases agree with TRBD2. This CDR3 is 16 amino acids long. The germline V gene has CDR1 SGHTA and CDR2 FQGNSA. V was pared by 5 bases and J by 2 bases, with 2 bases of the junction left unmatched. This chain's CDR3 is CASSPGLAGGQETQYF. In DNA, the CDR3 is TGTGCCAGCAGCCCGGGACTAGCGGGGGGGCAAGAGACCCAGTACTTC. Full variable domain (missing parts from reference TRBV7-2 and TRBJ2-5): GAGVSQSPSNKVTEKGKDVELRCDPISGHTALYWYRQSLGQGLEFLIYFQGNSAPDKSGLPSDRFSAERTGGSVSTLTIQRTQQEDSAVYLCASSPGLAGGQETQYFGPGTRLLVL.

This clone was counted between two and nine times. The rearrangement uses TRBV12-5 and TRBJ1-5; 8 bases are shared with TRBD1. This CDR3 is 17 amino acids long. Trimming took 6 bases from V and 0 from J; bases not matched to a gene: 10. Germline V CDR1 and CDR2: LGHNT, FRNRAP. As DNA, the CDR3 is TGTGCTAGTGGAATCGACAGGGGAGTTTATAGCAATCAGCCCCAGCATTTT. Amino acid sequence: CASGIDRGVYSNQPQHF.

The rearrangement links TRBV1 to TRBJ1-1; the table's D gene call, TRBD1, was not cross checked with the DNA. TRBV1 is recorded as a pseudogene. This CDR3 has 14 amino acids. Here the CDR3 reads CTSSHHTGGPEAFF. The CDR3 DNA reads TGCACCAGCAGCCATCACACAGGGGGCCCTGAAGCTTTCTTT.